One T cell receptor (beta chain) is described in this entry. Its cognate antigen is unknown. The sequenced fragment ends 3 residues before the CDR3 boundary, so the rest is inferred from the germline J gene. This entry comes from a study of Tregs in tolerant kidney transplant recipients. The study's findings and limits: The most relevant donor-specific Treg TCRbeta repertoire apparently came from expansion with activated donor B cells.

The V segment lost 5 bases and the J segment 4 bases; nucleotides outside the gene matches: 11. Germline V CDR1 and CDR2: DFQATT, SNEGSKA (reference sequence). The CDR3 extends over 15 amino acids. Clones were read by immunoSEQ multiplex PCR, and TCRdb kept only the in-frame ones, dropping some. The sample totals about 30,000 clones. This sequence joins TRBV20-1 and TRBJ2-1; 7 bases are shared with TRBD2. The receptor was isolated from a human donor who received a combined kidney and bone marrow transplant. The input for sequencing was CD8+ T cells from blood, taken before the transplant. Incomplete CDR3 DNA: TGCAGTGCTGGAAGGACTCTAGCGGCTTACAATGAG. Amino acids: CSAGRTLAAYNE. The full-length CDR3 reads as CSAGRTLAAYNEQFF.